This T cell receptor (beta chain) was profiled in a study of T cell responses to AZD1222 COVID-19 vaccine (dated by TCRdb to 2020 to 2023). Turning to the overall study: AZD1222 recipients with second doses at about 4 weeks or about 12 weeks were pooled, because spike-specific TCR depth and breadth did not differ between schedules. TCR sequencing was performed for 230 to 250 trial participants, of whom around 210 were given two doses of AZD1222 and some 25 were given two doses of MenACWY control vaccine. Trial participants were enrolled by age into 18-55, 56-69 and 70-plus year subgroups, with about 150, 27 and 61 TCR-sequenced participants respectively. The paper's findings and limits, for the study overall: CD4 TCRs associated with the vaccine covered the entire spike protein, and the dominant responses were in regions 160-218 and 743-854. Because no samples from the day 14 peak response were available, repertoires could be characterized only after the peak T cell response. The 56-69-year group was small, and its depth increase did not reach significance, likely because of low power. Spike-specific TCR breadth and depth rose significantly after two AZD1222 doses compared with day 0 and with MenACWY recipients. Participants were mostly white British and included more females than males, and it was suggested by the authors that clonal diversity may have been underestimated. Only five to seven AZD1222 recipients were SARS-CoV-2 seropositive at baseline, limiting conclusions about previously exposed vaccinees. Reportedly, almost half of the unique spike-specific TCRs recognized epitopes lying outside the regions that are mutated in the B.1.351 and B.1.1.7 variants.

Cut back by 4 bases and 4 bases, the V and J ends lie 15 bases apart. The CDR3 runs 15 amino acids, cysteine and phenylalanine included. The read is trimmed to its CDR3 DNA, 45 bases read in frame from base 1. Reading the germline V gene gives CDR1 SGHAT and CDR2 FQNNGV. The CDR3 regions of human TCRbeta chains were analyzed by immunosequencing. The authors processed their data as follows. TCRs in the repertoires were compared against a reference library of SARS-CoV-2-specific TCRs that had been generated with the MIRA antigen-specificity platform. Breadth meant the fraction of unique TCRs that were SARS-CoV-2-associated, whereas depth meant the fraction of total T cells that were SARS-CoV-2-associated. Using the MIRA data, every spike-specific TCR was mapped to the spike region that the TCR reacted to and assigned to either a CD4 or a CD8 class. Log10-transformed breadth and depth values were compared by one-way ANOVA with Sidak's multiple comparisons tests. In TCRdb, the immuneACCESS table is reduced to in-frame sequences with V and J assigned. These tables do not hold every clone; where another copy was compared, an unresolved V gene accounts for under half, and the others remain unexplained. The DNA was the basis for D and trimming; V, J and clone size are from that table. The sample yields 150,000 or so clones; 92% were counted once. The ten largest clones represent roughly 5.1% of the sample.

About this clone: This clone's antigen is unknown. Within one base of it there is no much larger clone, and no base qualities were kept.

Taken with the paper, the label for time point translates to: baseline before first vaccination. Vaccinee samples were obtained from the UK trials COV001 and COV002, which included a single-blind randomized controlled phase 2/3 trial of AZD1222 (ChAdOx1 nCoV-19) in healthy adults. For TCRbeta chain sequencing, PBMC samples from trial participants were taken at day 0 and at day 28 after the second dose. Sequenced material: peripheral blood, taken on day 0 of AZD1222 vaccination. The V and J segments used are TRBV11-2 and TRBJ2-3; confidence is insufficient to name the D gene. This clonotype was sampled from an adult in good health. The DNA reads TGTGCCAGCAGCTCCCGACCCGATAGGGCAGATACGCAGTATTTT. Its translation reads: CASSSRPDRADTQYF.